This TCR beta chain emerged from a study of T cell responses to AZD1222 COVID-19 vaccine. Sequenced by immunoSEQ multiplex PCR; TCRdb stores in-frame clones only, minus some. The sample has some 140,000 clones; around 89% are singletons. The source is an adult in good health. The sample was peripheral blood, taken on day 0 of AZD1222 vaccination.

The CDR3: CASTIGGAGGYTF. In DNA form, the CDR3 reads TGTGCCAGCACCATAGGGGGCGCGGGAGGCTACACCTTC. This rearrangement joins TRBV7-9 to TRBJ1-2, with TRBD1 matching 7 bases. V was pared by 7 bases and J by 8 bases, with 10 bases of the junction left unmatched. The V gene's germline CDR1 is SEHNR and CDR2 FQNEAQ (reference sequence). This CDR3 contains 13 residues.